Below, 30 T cell receptor beta chains from the same sample are listed, as sequenced in a study of T cells expressing NK-cell markers. For each CDR3 protein, TCRdb gives one entry from its re-call of the 5' RACE reads, without DNA. In total, the table holds 400,000 to 450,000 distinct CDR3 sequences. The sequencing input was blood T cells: a sorted CD56 or NKG2C T cell subset, CD4+ or CD8+ T cells, or bulk PBMC T cells (not recorded which). The receptors were gathered from a woman aged 18-70 years in good health.

The chain recombines TRBV12-3 or TRBV12-4 with TRBJ2-6; TCRdb's D call, TRBD1, is unchecked because there is no DNA. The CDR3 spans 15 residues. CDR3 amino acids: CASSFTGTGANVLTF.

V is TRBV12-3 or TRBV12-4 and J is TRBJ1-4. The CDR3 totals 13 residues. The CDR3 loop reads CASWKSTNEKLFF.

The chain is built from TRBV5-5 and TRBJ2-1; the TCRdb D gene call, TRBD1, has no DNA to confirm it. This CDR3 contains 14 residues. Germline CDR1 is SGHKS and CDR2 is YYEKEE (reference sequence). CDR3: CASRRDRVGNEQFF. Combining the CDR3 with reference TRBV5-5 and TRBJ2-1 gives the whole variable domain DAGVTQSPTHLIKTRGQQVTLRCSPISGHKSVSWYQQVLGQGPQFIFQYYEKEERGRGNFPDRFSARQFPNYSSELNVNALLLGDSALYLCASRRDRVGNEQFFGPGTRLTVL.

The CDR3 here is CSATGTSVNNEQFF. This rearrangement joins TRBV20-1 to TRBJ2-1; TCRdb outputs TRBD2, but without DNA this stays unchecked. Germline V gene lookup returns CDR1 DFQATT and CDR2 SNEGSKA (reference sequence). The CDR3 runs to 14 residues.

The chain joins TRBV2 to TRBJ2-1. Per the germline V gene, CDR1 is SNHLY and CDR2 is FYNNEI. The CDR3 is 16 amino acids. This CDR3 is CASSEALGWSYNEQFF.

This chain connects TRBV20-1 to TRBJ2-1; TCRdb picks TRBD1, but there is no DNA to check that call. This CDR3 spans 13 amino acids. CDR1 and CDR2 from the germline V gene are DFQATT and SNEGSKA (reference sequence). The CDR3 reads CSARDGTFNEQFF.

The gene calls are TRBV30 and TRBJ1-2; no DNA is available, so the TRBD1 call from TCRdb remains unchecked. The germline V gene encodes CDR1 GTSNPN and CDR2 SVGIG (reference sequence). The CDR3 has 14 residues. CDR3: CAWSGDSFNYGYTF.

CDR3 in amino acids: CASSVWLPIGNQPQHF. The chain couples TRBV9 to TRBJ1-5. The germline V gene has CDR1 SGDLS and CDR2 YYNGEE. CDR3 length equals 16 residues.

CDR3 loop: CASSQEGEGYNEQFF. The chain uses TRBV4-2 and TRBJ2-1; the D gene TCRdb calls, TRBD2, cannot be checked with no DNA. There are 15 residues in the CDR3. CDR1 and CDR2 from the germline V gene are LGHNA and YNFKEQ.

This chain connects TRBV5-4 to TRBJ2-3; TCRdb indicates TRBD2, and absent DNA this call remains unverified. Per germline, CDR1 SGHNT and CDR2 YYREEE (reference sequence). The CDR3 sequence is 15 residues long. The CDR3 spells CASSLSGGSADTQYF.

The rearrangement joins TRBV6-2 or TRBV6-3 to TRBJ1-5. The CDR3 contains 14 residues. Germline CDR1 is MNHEY and CDR2 is SVGEGT. The CDR3 here is CASTKRGGGQPQHF.

The chain has TRBV20-1 and TRBJ2-3; TCRdb lists TRBD1, though no DNA is available to test this call. Looked up from germline, CDR1 is DFQATT and CDR2 is SNEGSKA (reference sequence). The CDR3 consists of 15 residues. CDR3 protein: CSARRPGQGPDTQYF.

The CDR3 region is CSVIAPFGPSQETQYF. The chain recombines TRBV29-1 with TRBJ2-5; TCRdb returns TRBD1, unconfirmable since there is no DNA. Germline-derived CDR1 and CDR2 are SQVTM and ANQGSEA. The CDR3 contains 16 residues. Using reference TRBV29-1 and TRBJ2-5 for the parts outside the CDR3, the full variable domain is SAVISQKPSRDICQRGTSLTIQCQVDSQVTMMFWYRQQPGQSLTLIATANQGSEATYESGFVIDKFPISRPNLTFSTLTVSNMSPEDSSIYLCSVIAPFGPSQETQYFGPGTRLLVL.

The chain employs TRBV7-2 and TRBJ1-2; TCRdb's assignment of TRBD1 cannot be checked, as there is no DNA. Germline CDR1 and CDR2: SGHTA and FQGNSA. The CDR3 has 12 amino acids. The CDR3 is CASSEDRAGYTF. Supplemented by reference TRBV7-2 and TRBJ1-2, the full variable domain reads GAGVSQSPSNKVTEKGKDVELRCDPISGHTALYWYRQSLGQGLEFLIYFQGNSAPDKSGLPSDRFSAERTGGSVSTLTIQRTQQEDSAVYLCASSEDRAGYTFGSGTRLTVV.

V gene TRBV7-2 combines with J gene TRBJ1-2; the TCRdb call, TRBD1, lacks DNA for checking. The V gene's germline CDR1 is SGHTA and CDR2 FQGNSA. The CDR3 runs to 14 residues. The CDR3 here is CASSLGQGTEGYTF.

The CDR3 region is CSAEGQANEQFF. V and J are TRBV29-1 and TRBJ2-1; absent DNA, TCRdb's TRBD1 call cannot be checked. The CDR3 has 12 amino acids. Germline lookup yields CDR1 SQVTM and CDR2 ANQGSEA.

The chain joins TRBV6-1 to TRBJ2-7. The length of the CDR3 is 13 residues. CDR1 is MNHNS, CDR2 SASEGT, per germline. CDR3 in amino acids: CATWGTGTYEQYF.

The genes are TRBV11-2 and TRBJ1-2; TCRdb calls TRBD1, which cannot be checked without DNA. CDR3 length: 13 residues. CDR1 and CDR2 (germline): SGHAT, FQNNGV. This chain's CDR3 is CASSSRLNYGYTF.

The chain links TRBV7-9 to TRBJ2-1; TCRdb returns TRBD2, unconfirmable since there is no DNA. CDR3 length: 16 residues. Per germline, CDR1 SEHNR and CDR2 FQNEAQ (reference sequence). Here the CDR3 reads CACSPGRESPYNEQFF.

The rearrangement uses TRBV7-2 and TRBJ2-7; as DNA is missing, the TRBD1 call by TCRdb cannot be tested. Germline CDR1 and CDR2: SGHTA and FQGNSA. The CDR3 loop spans 14 amino acids. This chain's CDR3 is CASSATQGGYEQYF.

This chain joins TRBV18 and TRBJ2-2; the TRBD1 assignment by TCRdb is unverifiable without DNA. This CDR3 is built from 15 residues. CDR1 and CDR2 (germline): KGHSH, LQKENI. This CDR3 reads CASSPRDDTTGELFF.

The gene calls are TRBV19 and TRBJ2-1; TCRdb's D call, TRBD2, is unchecked because there is no DNA. Germline assignment: CDR1 LNHDA and CDR2 SQIVND (reference sequence). The CDR3 is 15 amino acids. CDR3 amino acids: CASSIDRGSGNEQFF.

The rearrangement joins TRBV7-9 to TRBJ2-2; TCRdb gives TRBD2 as the D gene, but with no DNA this cannot be confirmed. The CDR3 runs to 14 residues. Germline loops: CDR1 SEHNR, CDR2 FQNEAQ (reference sequence). The CDR3 loop is CASSLRQGSGELFF.

V usage is TRBV20-1 and J usage is TRBJ1-2; TCRdb proposes TRBD1, but this gene call is untestable without DNA. Germline CDR1 reads DFQATT; CDR2 reads SNEGSKA (reference sequence). The CDR3 has 13 amino acids. CDR3 loop: CSASTGINYGYTF.

The J gene is TRBJ2-1, the V gene TRBV7-9; TCRdb calls TRBD2, which cannot be checked without DNA. The CDR3 contains 16 residues. Germline CDR1 reads SEHNR; CDR2 reads FQNEAQ (reference sequence). The chain's CDR3 is CASSARTSGSPNEQFF.

This chain joins TRBV6-5 and TRBJ2-1; TCRdb reports TRBD2, a call that lacks DNA to check it against. The CDR3 runs to 15 residues. Germline V gene sequence: CDR1 MNHEY, CDR2 SVGAGI. The CDR3 region is CASSYLAGSYNEQFF.

The chain uses TRBV29-1 and TRBJ2-1. The CDR3 has 15 amino acids. Germline-derived CDR1 and CDR2 are SQVTM and ANQGSEA. The CDR3: CSVPSDGSSYNEQFF.

The gene calls are TRBV7-9 and TRBJ2-3; without DNA, the TCRdb call of TRBD1 cannot be checked. The CDR3 runs 14 residues. From germline, CDR1 is SEHNR and CDR2 FQNEAQ (reference sequence). This chain's CDR3 is CASSFDRAQDTQYF.

The CDR3: CASSLGQFYGYTF. The V call is TRBV3-1, the J call TRBJ1-2; TCRdb designates TRBD1, a call that cannot be tested without DNA. CDR3 length: 13 amino acids. Germline CDR1 reads LGHDT; CDR2 reads YNNKEL (reference sequence).

The rearrangement uses TRBV7-2 and TRBJ2-5. The CDR3 length is 13 residues. The V gene's germline CDR1 is SGHTA and CDR2 FQGNSA. The CDR3 loop reads CASSSDLTVRQYF.